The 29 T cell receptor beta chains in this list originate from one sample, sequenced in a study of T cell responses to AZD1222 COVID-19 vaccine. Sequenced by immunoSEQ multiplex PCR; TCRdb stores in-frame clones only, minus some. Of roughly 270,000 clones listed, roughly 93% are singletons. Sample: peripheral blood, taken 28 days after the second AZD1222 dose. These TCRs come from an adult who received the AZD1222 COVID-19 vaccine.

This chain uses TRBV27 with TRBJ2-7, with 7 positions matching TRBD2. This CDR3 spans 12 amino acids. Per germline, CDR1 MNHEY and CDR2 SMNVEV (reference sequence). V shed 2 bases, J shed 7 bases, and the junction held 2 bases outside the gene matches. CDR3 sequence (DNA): TGTGCCAGCAGTTTACCCGGGGGGGAGCAGTACTTC. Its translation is CASSLPGGEQYF.

CDR3 in DNA: TGTGCCAGCAGCCAATACCCTAGCTCCTATAATTCACCCCTCCACTTT. Its protein is CASSQYPSSYNSPLHF. The chain links TRBV14 to TRBJ1-6; D gene uncertain. The CDR3 sequence is 16 residues long. Trimming shortened V by 2 bases and J by 0 bases, and 8 bases separated the two germline ends. Germline V gives CDR1 SGHDN, CDR2 FVKESK.

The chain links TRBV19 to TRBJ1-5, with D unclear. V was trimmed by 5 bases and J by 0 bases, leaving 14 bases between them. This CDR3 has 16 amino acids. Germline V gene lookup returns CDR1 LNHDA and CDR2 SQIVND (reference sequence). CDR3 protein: CASSGKSSDSNQPQHF. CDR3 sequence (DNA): TGTGCCAGTAGTGGGAAGTCTTCTGATAGCAATCAGCCCCAGCATTTT.

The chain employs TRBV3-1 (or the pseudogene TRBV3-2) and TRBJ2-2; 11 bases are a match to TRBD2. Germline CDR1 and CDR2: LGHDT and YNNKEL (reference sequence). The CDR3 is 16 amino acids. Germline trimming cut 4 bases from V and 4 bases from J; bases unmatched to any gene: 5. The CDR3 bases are TGTGCCAGCAGCCGCACTAGCGGGGGCCCCACCGGGGAGCTGTTTTTT. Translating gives CASSRTSGGPTGELFF.

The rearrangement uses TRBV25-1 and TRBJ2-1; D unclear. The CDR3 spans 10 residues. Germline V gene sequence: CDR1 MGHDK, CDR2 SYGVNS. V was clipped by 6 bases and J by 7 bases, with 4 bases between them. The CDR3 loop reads CASRGNEQFF. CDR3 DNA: TGTGCCAGCAGGGGTAATGAGCAGTTCTTC.

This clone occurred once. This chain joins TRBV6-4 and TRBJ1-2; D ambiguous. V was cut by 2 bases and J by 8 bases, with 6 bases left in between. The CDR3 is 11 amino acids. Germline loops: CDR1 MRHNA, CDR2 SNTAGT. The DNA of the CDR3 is TGTGCCAGCAGTGACAACCGGGGCTACACCTTC. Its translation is CASSDNRGYTF.

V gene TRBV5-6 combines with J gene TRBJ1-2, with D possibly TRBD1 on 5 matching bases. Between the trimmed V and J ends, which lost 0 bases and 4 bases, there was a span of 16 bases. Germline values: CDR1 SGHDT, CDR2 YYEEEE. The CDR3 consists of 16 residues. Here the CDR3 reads CASSLEFAGRTYGYTF. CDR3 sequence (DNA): TGTGCCAGCAGCTTGGAATTTGCAGGGCGGACCTATGGCTACACCTTC.

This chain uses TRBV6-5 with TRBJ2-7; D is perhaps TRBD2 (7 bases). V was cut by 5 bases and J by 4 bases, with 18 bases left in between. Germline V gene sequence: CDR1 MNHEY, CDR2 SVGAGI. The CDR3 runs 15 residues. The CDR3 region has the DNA TGTGCCAGCAGTCTAGGGAGGGGGTCCTCATACGAGCAGTACTTC. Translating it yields CASSLGRGSSYEQYF.

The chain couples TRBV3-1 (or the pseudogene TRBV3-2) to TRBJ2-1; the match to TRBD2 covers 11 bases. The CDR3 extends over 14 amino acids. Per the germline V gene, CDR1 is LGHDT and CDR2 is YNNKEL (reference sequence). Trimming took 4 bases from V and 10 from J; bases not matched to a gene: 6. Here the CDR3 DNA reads TGTGCCAGCAGCCGTAGCGGGGGGGCGGAGGAGCAGTTCTTC. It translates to CASSRSGGAEEQFF.

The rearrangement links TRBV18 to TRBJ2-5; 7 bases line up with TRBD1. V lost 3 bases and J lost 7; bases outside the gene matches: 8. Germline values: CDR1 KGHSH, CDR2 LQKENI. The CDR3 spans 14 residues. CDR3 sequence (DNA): TGTGCCAGCTCACCCCCGACAGGGAGCGGGACCCAGTACTTC. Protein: CASSPPTGSGTQYF.

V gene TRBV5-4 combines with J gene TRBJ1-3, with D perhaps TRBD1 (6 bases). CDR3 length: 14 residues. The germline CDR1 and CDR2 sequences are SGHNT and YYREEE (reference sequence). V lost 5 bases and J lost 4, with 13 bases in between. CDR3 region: CASRTQGGGNTIYF. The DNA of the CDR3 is TGTGCCAGCAGGACACAGGGTGGAGGAAACACCATATATTTT.

CDR3 in amino acids: CASSSYQGLTEAFF. CDR3 in DNA: TGTGCCAGCAGTTCCTATCAGGGCCTCACTGAAGCTTTCTTT. The rearrangement links TRBV28 to TRBJ1-1; weak D call: TRBD1 (5 bases). The CDR3 has 14 residues. From germline, CDR1 is MDHEN and CDR2 SYDVKM. Trimming removed 4 bases at V and 4 bases at J, with 13 bases between.

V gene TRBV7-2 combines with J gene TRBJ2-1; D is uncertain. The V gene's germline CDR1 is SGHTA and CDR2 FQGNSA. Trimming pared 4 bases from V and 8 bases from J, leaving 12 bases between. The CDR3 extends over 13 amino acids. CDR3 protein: CASSWAVADEQFF. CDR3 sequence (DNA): TGTGCCAGCAGCTGGGCGGTGGCAGATGAGCAGTTCTTC.

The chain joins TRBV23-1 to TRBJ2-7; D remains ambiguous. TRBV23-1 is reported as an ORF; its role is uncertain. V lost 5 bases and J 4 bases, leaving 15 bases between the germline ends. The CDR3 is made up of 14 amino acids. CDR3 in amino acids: CASSSPVQLYEQYF. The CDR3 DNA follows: TGCGCCAGCAGTTCCCCTGTACAGCTATACGAGCAGTACTTC.

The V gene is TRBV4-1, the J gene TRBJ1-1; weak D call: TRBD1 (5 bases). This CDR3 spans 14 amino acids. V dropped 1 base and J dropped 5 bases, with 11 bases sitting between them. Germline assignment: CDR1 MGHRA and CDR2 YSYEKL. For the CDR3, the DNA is TGCGCCAGCAGCCAAGGAGGGGAAGGGACTGAAGCTTTCTTT. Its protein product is CASSQGGEGTEAFF.

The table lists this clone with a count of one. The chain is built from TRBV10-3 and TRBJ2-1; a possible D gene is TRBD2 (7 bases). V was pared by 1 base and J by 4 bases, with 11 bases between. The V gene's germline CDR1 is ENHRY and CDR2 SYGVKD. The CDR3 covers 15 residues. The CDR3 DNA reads TGTGCCATCAGTGAGTTGGGGGGGCGTTACAATGAGCAGTTCTTC. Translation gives CAISELGGRYNEQFF.

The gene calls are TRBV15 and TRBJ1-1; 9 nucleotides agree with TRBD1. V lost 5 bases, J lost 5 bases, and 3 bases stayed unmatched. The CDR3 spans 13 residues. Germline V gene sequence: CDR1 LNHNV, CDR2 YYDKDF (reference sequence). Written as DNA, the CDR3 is TGTGCCACCAGCGGGACAGGGAGGACTGAAGCTTTCTTT. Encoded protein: CATSGTGRTEAFF.

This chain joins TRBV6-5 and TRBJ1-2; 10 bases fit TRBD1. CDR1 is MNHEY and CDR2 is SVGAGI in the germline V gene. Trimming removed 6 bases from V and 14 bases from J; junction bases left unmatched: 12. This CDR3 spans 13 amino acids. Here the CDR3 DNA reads TGTGCCAGCAGCCCCGGGACAGGGGAGACGAGTACCTTC. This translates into CASSPGTGETSTF.

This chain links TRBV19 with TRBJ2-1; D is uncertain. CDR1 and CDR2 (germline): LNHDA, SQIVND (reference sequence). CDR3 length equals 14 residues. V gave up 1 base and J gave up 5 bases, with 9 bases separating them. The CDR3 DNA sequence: TGTGCCAGTAGTATAGGGGTAATCGACAATGAGCAGTTCTTC. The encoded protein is CASSIGVIDNEQFF.

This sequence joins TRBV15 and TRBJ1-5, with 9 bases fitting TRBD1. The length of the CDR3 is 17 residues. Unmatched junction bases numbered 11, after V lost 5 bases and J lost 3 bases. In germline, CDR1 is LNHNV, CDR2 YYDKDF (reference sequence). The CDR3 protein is CATSALRTGVDNQPQHF. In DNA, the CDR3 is TGTGCCACCAGCGCACTACGGACAGGGGTGGACAATCAGCCCCAGCATTTT. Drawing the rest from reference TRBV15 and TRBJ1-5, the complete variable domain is DAMVIQNPRYQVTQFGKPVTLSCSQTLNHNVMYWYQQKSSQAPKLLFHYYDKDFNNEADTPDNFQSRRPNTSFCFLDIRSPGLGDTAMYLCATSALRTGVDNQPQHFGDGTRLSIL.

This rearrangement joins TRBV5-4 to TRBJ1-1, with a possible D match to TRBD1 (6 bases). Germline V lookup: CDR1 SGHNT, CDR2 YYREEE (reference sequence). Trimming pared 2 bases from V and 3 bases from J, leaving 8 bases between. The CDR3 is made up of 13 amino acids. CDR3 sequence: CASSLGTYTEAFF. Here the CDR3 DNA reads TGTGCCAGCAGCTTAGGGACATACACTGAAGCTTTCTTT.

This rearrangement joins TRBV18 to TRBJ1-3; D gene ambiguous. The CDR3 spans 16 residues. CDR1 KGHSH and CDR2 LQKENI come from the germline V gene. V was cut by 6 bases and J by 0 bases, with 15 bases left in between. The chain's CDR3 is CASSPETISSGNTIYF. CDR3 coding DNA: TGTGCCAGCTCCCCAGAGACCATTAGCTCTGGAAACACCATATATTTT. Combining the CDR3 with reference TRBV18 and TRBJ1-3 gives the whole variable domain NAGVMQNPRHLVRRRGQEARLRCSPMKGHSHVYWYRQLPEEGLKFMVYLQKENIIDESGMPKERFSAEFPKEGPSILRIQQVVRGDSAAYFCASSPETISSGNTIYFGEGSWLTVV.

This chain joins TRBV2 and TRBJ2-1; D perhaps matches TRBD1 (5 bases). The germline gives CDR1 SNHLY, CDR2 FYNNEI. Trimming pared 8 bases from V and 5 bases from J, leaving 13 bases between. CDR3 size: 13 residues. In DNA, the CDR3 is TGTGCCAGCGTTAACGACAGAGACAATGAGCAGTTCTTC. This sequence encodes CASVNDRDNEQFF.

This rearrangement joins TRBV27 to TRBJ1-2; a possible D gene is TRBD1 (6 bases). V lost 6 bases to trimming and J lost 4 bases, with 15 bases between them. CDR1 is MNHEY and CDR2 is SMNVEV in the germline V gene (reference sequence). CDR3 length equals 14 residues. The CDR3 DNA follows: TGTGCCAGCAGCAAACACAGGGATGGCTATGGCTACACCTTC. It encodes CASSKHRDGYGYTF.

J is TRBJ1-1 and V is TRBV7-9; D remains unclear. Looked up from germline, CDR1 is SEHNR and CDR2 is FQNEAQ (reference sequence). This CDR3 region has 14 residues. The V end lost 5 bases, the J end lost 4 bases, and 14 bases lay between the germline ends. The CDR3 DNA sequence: TGTGCCAGCAGCCCGGATTTGGTGAGCACTGAAGCTTTCTTT. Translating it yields CASSPDLVSTEAFF.

The CDR3 sequence is CAWTRLPKRELFF. For the CDR3, the DNA is TGTGCCTGGACCCGACTACCCAAGAGGGAGCTGTTTTTT. The J gene is TRBJ2-2, the V gene TRBV30; D may be TRBD2 (5 bases). V gave up 4 bases and J gave up 9 bases, with 15 bases separating them. From germline, CDR1 is GTSNPN and CDR2 SVGIG (reference sequence). There are 13 residues in the CDR3.

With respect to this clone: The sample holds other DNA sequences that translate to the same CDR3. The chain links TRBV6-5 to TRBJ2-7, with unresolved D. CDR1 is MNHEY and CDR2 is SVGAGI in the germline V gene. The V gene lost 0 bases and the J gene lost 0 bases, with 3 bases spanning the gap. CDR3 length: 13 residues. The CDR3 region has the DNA TGTGCCAGCAGTTACTCTCACTCCTACGAGCAGTACTTC. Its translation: CASSYSHSYEQYF.

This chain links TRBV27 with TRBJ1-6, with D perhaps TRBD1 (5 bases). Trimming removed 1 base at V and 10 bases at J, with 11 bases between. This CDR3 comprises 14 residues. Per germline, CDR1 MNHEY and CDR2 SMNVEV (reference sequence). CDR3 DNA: TGTGCCAGCAGTTTATGGCAGAGGGACTCACCCCTCCACTTT. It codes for CASSLWQRDSPLHF.

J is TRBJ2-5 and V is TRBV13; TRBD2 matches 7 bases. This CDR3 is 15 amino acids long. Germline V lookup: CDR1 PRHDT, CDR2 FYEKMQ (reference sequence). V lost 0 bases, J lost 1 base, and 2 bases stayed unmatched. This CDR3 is CASSLGGGIQETQYF. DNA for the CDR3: TGTGCCAGCAGCTTAGGCGGGGGGATCCAAGAGACCCAGTACTTC.